What follows are 3 T cell receptor beta chains derived from one specimen sequenced in a study of regulatory T cells in long-lasting Graves disease. The time point was: newly diagnosed GD, antithyroid drugs for less than 3 months. With RNA extracted from PBMCs as input, the TCR library was made. The authors built TCR beta libraries using iRepertoire HTBI primers and Arm-PCR of CDR3 regions. TCRdb recomputed calls from the multiplex PCR reads with MiXCR, one row per CDR3 protein. The sample holds hundreds of thousands of distinct CDR3 sequences, approximately 16% seen once. This same sample was also part of a study on T cells in Graves' hyperthyroidism and ophthalmopathy.

The sample in question was peripheral blood mononuclear cells (PBMCs), obtained at new diagnosis, from a patient treated with antithyroid drugs. These receptor sequences come from a man between 40 and 49 years old with Graves disease.

This clonotype was observed many times. The chain is built from TRBV5-1 and TRBJ1-2, with no clear D. The V end was cut by 4 bases, the J end by 7 bases, with 11 bases between. Germline assignment: CDR1 SGHRS and CDR2 YFSETQ. This CDR3 spans 12 amino acids. Here the CDR3 reads CASSLGRVGYTF. CDR3 nucleotide sequence: TGCGCCAGCAGCCTGGGAAGAGTTGGCTACACCTTC.

This clonotype was counted many times. The V call is TRBV27, the J call TRBJ2-7; 11 positions match TRBD1. Germline V CDR1 and CDR2: MNHEY, SMNVEV (reference sequence). Germline trimming cut 2 bases from V and 3 bases from J; bases unmatched to any gene: 6. CDR3 size: 16 residues. CDR3 in DNA: TGTGCCAGCAGTTTACGATCGGGACAGGGGGGCTACGAGCAGTACTTC. It encodes CASSLRSGQGGYEQYF.

This clonotype was seen many times. The chain uses TRBV20-1 and TRBJ1-1; TRBD1 aligns across 7 bases. Germline V lookup: CDR1 DFQATT, CDR2 SNEGSKA (reference sequence). The CDR3 runs 15 residues. J was trimmed by 5 bases and V by 5 bases; bases with no gene match: 14. As DNA, the CDR3 is TGCAGTGCTGTAGGCGACAGGGTTAGGAGGACTGAAGCTTTCTTT. Its translation: CSAVGDRVRRTEAFF.